This T cell receptor (beta chain) was sequenced in a study of blood T cells in healthy people across ages (dated by TCRdb to between 2014 and 2017). In the study overall: Template switching captured roughly one uniquely barcoded TCR beta cDNA molecule per two T cells in model experiments. To avoid experimental bias, donors of different ages were distributed randomly across sequencing lanes. Donors were grouped into four age groups: young (average approximately 16 years), middle-aged (under 40), aged (around 60) and long-lived (approximately 82). To track age-related changes in TCR beta repertoire diversity, the study relied on deep sequencing normalized with unique cDNA molecular identifiers. For two donors (one aged 18 to 29 and one aged 80 or older), the study analyzed two additional independent replicas of 1 million unique cDNA reads from the same blood draw. The research as a whole found: Estimates of total diversity from one million sequenced T cells were regarded as lower bounds and underestimates. A strong correlation was found between observed TCR beta diversity and the percentage of naive T cells measured by flow cytometry. Because the CMV infection status of the donors was unknown, age-related changes in expanded clonotypes may potentially have been confounded. As age increased, observed TCR beta diversity per million T cells dropped in a roughly linear way, and a significant reduction was already evident by age about 40. The long-lived group showed more naive CD4+ T cells, fewer expanded clones and increased TCR diversity than the aged group, suggesting age selection. Conclusive comparison of naive and antigen-experienced compartments was prevented by the profiling of bulk unsorted PBMCs.

Systemically healthy Caucasian individuals from Russia, 39 in total and aged roughly 6 to 95 years, were included as donors. Each donor gave about 9.7 milliliters of peripheral blood, drawn into EDTA-treated Vacutainer tubes. PBMCs were isolated by Ficoll-Paque density-gradient centrifugation, with at least 6.5 million obtained per sample. Total RNA, at least 5.5 micrograms per sample, was extracted from PBMCs with Trizol reagent. Naive CD45RAhigh/CD27high T cell percentages were measured by flow cytometry on a PBMC aliquot from every donor. For this clonotype: Its antigen is currently not known. Within one base of it there is no much larger clone, and no base qualities were kept.

CDR1 and CDR2 are drawn from the germline V gene (reference sequence): DFQATT, SNEGSKA. V lost 5 bases and J lost 5 bases; the stretch between them is 12 bases long. The CDR3, cysteine through phenylalanine, is 13 amino acids long. The sequence is cut down to CDR3 DNA, 39 bases in frame from base 1. The receptor library was made with 5' RACE. Data came from an Illumina HiSeq 2500. A second PCR of about 7 to 12 cycles was run with a J-beta primer mix and a sample-barcoded 5' primer. Each TCR beta cDNA molecule received a unique molecular identifier from a template-switch 5' adaptor carrying 12 random nucleotides. Each sample yielded at least 2.5 million CDR3-containing paired-end reads. All of the RNA was converted into first-strand cDNA using the Mint cDNA synthesis kit, with a TRBC-specific oligonucleotide serving as the primer. All cDNA was treated with uracil-DNA glycosylase and then went through a first 18-cycle PCR with the universal primers M1SS and BC2_uni_R. The authors processed their data as follows. Normalization of each sample was performed by random selection of 1 million high-quality reads, each carrying a distinct molecular identifier. Reads with shared molecular identifiers were discarded instead of being binned into consensus sequences. MiTCR, run with a Q25 quality threshold and the strictest error-elimination algorithm, handled CDR3 identification, clonotype clustering and error correction. A nonparametric unseen species model with Euler transformation was used to estimate a lower bound on total TCR beta diversity. TCRdb trimmed the raw reads at Q25, called clones with MiXCR and kept productive beta chains. Identical CDR3 proteins give one entry, which carries the most common genes and DNA. TCRdb's processing, not the study's, gives the V and J calls here. This sample has roughly 1,500,000 distinct CDR3 sequences in its table, and 35% to 45% of those were observed once. The ten biggest clones cover approximately 7.9% of the sample.

The TCR comes from a woman under 30 in good health. Source material: blood. The chain is made from TRBV20-1 and TRBJ2-2; D gene: possibly TRBD1, on 6 matching bases. The sequenced DNA is TGCAGTGCTTTCCGTACAGGGACCGGGGAGCTGTTTTTT. This is translated as CSAFRTGTGELFF.